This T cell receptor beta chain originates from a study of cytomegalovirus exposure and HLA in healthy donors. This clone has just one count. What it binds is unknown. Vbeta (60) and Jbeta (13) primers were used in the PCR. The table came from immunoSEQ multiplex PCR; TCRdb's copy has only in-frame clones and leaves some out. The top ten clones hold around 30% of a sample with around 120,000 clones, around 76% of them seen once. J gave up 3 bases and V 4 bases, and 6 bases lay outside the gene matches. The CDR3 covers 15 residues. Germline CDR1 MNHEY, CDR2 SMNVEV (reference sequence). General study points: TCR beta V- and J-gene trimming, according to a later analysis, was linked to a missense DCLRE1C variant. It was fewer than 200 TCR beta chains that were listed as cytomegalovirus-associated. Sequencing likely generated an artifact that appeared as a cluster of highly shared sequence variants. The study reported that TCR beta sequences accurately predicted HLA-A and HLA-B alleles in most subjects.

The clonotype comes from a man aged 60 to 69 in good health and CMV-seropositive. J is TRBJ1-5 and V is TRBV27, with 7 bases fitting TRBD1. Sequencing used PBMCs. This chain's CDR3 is CASSSSTGLNQPQHF. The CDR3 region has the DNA TGTGCCAGCAGTTCATCGACAGGGCTCAATCAGCCCCAGCATTTT.